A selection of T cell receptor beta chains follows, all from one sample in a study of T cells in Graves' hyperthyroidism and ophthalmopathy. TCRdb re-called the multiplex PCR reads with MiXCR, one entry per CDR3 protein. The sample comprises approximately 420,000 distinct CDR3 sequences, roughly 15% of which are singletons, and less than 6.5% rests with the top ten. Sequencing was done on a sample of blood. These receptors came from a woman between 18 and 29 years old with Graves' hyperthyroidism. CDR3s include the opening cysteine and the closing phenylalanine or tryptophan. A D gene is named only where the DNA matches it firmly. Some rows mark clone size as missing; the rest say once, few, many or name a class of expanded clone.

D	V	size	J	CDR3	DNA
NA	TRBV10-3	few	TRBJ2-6	CAISESASSGANVLTF	TGTGCCATCAGTGAGTCAGCGAGCTCTGGGGCCAACGTCCTGACTTTC
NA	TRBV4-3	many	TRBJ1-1	CASSQWEGHYTEAFF	TGCGCCAGCAGCCAGTGGGAAGGGCACTACACTGAAGCTTTCTTT
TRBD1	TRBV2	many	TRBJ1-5	CASSADRPSYYSNQPQHF	TGTGCCAGCAGCGCGGACAGGCCTTCGTACTATAGCAATCAGCCCCAGCATTTT
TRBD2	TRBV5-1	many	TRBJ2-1	CASSQGLAGDPQFF	TGCGCCAGCAGCCAAGGACTAGCGGGAGACCCCCAGTTCTTC
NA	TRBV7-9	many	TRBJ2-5	CASSLASGVETQYF	TGTGCCAGCAGCTTAGCGTCGGGAGTAGAGACCCAGTACTTC
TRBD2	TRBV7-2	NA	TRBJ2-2	CASSASLAGMAGELFF	TGTGCCAGCAGCGCATCACTAGCGGGGATGGCCGGGGAGCTGTTTTTT
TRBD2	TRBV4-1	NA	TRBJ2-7	CASSRASGIISYEQYF	TGCGCCAGCAGCCGCGCTAGCGGGATTATCTCCTACGAGCAGTACTTC
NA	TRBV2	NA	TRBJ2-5	CASRRTGIETQYF	TGTGCCAGCAGAAGAACAGGTATCGAGACCCAGTACTTC
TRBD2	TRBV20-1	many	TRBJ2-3	CSARDPGLAGGGGTDTQYF	TGCAGTGCTAGAGATCCGGGACTAGCGGGGGGGGGTGGCACAGATACGCAGTATTTT
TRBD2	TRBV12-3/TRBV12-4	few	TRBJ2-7	CASSLAGPTYEQYF	TGTGCCAGCAGTCTAGCGGGACCTACCTACGAGCAGTACTTC
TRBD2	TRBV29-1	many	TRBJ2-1	CSVFLRRLAGRNEGNEQFF	TGCAGCGTTTTCTTAAGGCGCCTAGCGGGCCGCAACGAGGGCAATGAGCAGTTCTTC
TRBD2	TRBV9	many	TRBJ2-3	CASSGTSVSTDTQYF	TGTGCCAGCAGCGGAACTAGCGTTAGCACAGATACGCAGTATTTT
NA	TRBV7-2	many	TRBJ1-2	CASSLASGQNYGYTF	TGTGCCAGCAGCCTAGCGTCGGGGCAGAACTATGGCTACACCTTC
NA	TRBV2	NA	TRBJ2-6	CATQVFAGANVLTF	TGTGCCACCCAGGTATTTGCTGGGGCCAACGTCCTGACTTTC
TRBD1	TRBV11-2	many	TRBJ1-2	CASSLEPGQGHGYTF	TGTGCCAGCAGCTTAGAACCCGGACAGGGTCATGGCTACACCTTC
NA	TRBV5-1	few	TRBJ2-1	CASSLNGIEQFF	TGCGCCAGCAGCTTGAACGGAATTGAGCAGTTCTTC
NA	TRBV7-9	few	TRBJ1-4	CASSRGQTTNEKLFF	TGTGCCAGCAGCCGGGGACAAACAACTAATGAAAAACTGTTTTTT
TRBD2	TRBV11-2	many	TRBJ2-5	CASSLVQIAGGRETQYF	TGTGCCAGCAGCTTAGTACAAATAGCGGGTGGACGGGAGACCCAGTACTTC
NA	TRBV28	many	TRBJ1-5	CASRGTPGHVVQPQHF	TGTGCCAGCAGGGGGACACCGGGACATGTTGTCCAGCCCCAGCATTTT
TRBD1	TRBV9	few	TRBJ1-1	CASSPTGQANTEAFF	TGTGCCAGCAGCCCAACTGGACAGGCGAACACTGAAGCTTTCTTT
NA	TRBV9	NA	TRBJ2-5	CASSVEGEGAAETQYF	TGTGCCAGCAGCGTAGAGGGGGAGGGGGCCGCGGAGACCCAGTACTTC
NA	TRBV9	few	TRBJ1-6	CASSVGFGGSPLHF	TGTGCCAGCAGCGTAGGGTTTGGGGGTTCACCCCTCCACTTT
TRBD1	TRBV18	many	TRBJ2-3	CASSPVGTDTDTQYF	TGTGCCAGCTCACCTGTCGGGACAGACACAGATACGCAGTATTTT
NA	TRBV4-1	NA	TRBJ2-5	CASSQGRGFETQYF	TGCGCCAGCAGCCAAGGTCGGGGCTTTGAGACCCAGTACTTC
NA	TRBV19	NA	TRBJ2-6	CASSTQVTTLHSGANVLTF	TGTGCCAGTAGTACCCAGGTTACGACCTTACACTCTGGGGCCAACGTCCTGACTTTC
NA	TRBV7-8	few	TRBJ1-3	CASSQGSELYGNTIYF	TGTGCCAGCAGCCAAGGGTCGGAGCTGTATGGAAACACCATATATTTT
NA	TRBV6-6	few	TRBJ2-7	CASSYSGTLPGDEQYF	TGTGCCAGCAGTTACTCAGGGACACTTCCCGGCGACGAGCAGTACTTC
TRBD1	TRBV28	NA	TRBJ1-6	CASSPGDRANSPLHF	TGTGCCAGCAGTCCGGGGGACAGGGCTAATTCACCCCTCCACTTT
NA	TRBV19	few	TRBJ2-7	CASEDGYEQYF	TGTGCCAGTGAGGACGGGTACGAGCAGTACTTC
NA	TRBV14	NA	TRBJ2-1	CASSLGRYNEQFF	TGTGCCAGCAGCCTGGGACGGTACAATGAGCAGTTCTTC
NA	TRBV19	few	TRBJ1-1	CATQWGGVNTEAFF	TGTGCCACCCAGTGGGGCGGGGTGAACACTGAAGCTTTCTTT
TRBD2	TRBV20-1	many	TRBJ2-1	CSAKAGGIYNEQFF	TGCAGTGCTAAAGCGGGGGGAATCTACAATGAGCAGTTCTTC
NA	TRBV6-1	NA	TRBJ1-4	CASTRTWGEKLFF	TGTGCCAGCACTAGGACATGGGGTGAAAAACTGTTTTTT
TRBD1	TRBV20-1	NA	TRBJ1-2	CSASSGQGAYYGYTF	TGCAGTGCTAGTTCAGGACAGGGGGCGTACTATGGCTACACCTTC
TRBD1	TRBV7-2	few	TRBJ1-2	CASSPDRGLYGYTF	TGTGCCAGCAGCCCAGACAGGGGGCTCTATGGCTACACCTTC
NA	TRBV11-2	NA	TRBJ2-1	CASSSHSYNEQFF	TGTGCCAGCAGCTCTCATTCTTACAATGAGCAGTTCTTC
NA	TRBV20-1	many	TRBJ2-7	CSAKDSYEQYF	TGCAGTGCTAAAGACAGCTACGAGCAGTACTTC
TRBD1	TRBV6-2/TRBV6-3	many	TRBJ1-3	CASSYSRPFHSGTVFVVSGNTIYF	TGTGCCAGCAGTTACTCGAGACCGTTTCATTCGGGGACAGTCTTCGTCGTCTCTGGAAACACCATATATTTT
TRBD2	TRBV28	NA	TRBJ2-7	CASSLLGGVYEQYF	TGTGCCAGCAGCCTCTTGGGGGGGGTTTACGAGCAGTACTTC
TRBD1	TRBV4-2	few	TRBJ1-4	CASSQGVTGDNEKLFF	TGTGCCAGCAGCCAAGGCGTGACAGGGGATAATGAAAAACTGTTTTTT
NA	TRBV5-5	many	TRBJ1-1	CASSLLGVAEAFF	TGTGCCAGCAGCTTGTTAGGGGTGGCTGAAGCTTTCTTT
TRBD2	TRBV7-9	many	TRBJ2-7	CASSLNSGRFDEQYF	TGTGCCAGCAGCTTAAATAGCGGGAGGTTCGACGAGCAGTACTTC
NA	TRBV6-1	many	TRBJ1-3	CASSASREGNTIYF	TGTGCCAGCAGTGCCAGCAGGGAGGGAAACACCATATATTTT
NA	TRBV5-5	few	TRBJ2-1	CASSYSLNEQFF	TGTGCCAGCAGCTACTCTCTAAATGAGCAGTTCTTC
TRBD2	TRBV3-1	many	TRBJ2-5	CASSQDRGLAGSQETQYF	TGTGCCAGCAGCCAAGATCGGGGACTAGCGGGATCCCAAGAGACCCAGTACTTC
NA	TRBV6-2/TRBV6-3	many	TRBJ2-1	CASTVGYNEQFF	TGTGCCAGCACCGTGGGCTACAATGAGCAGTTCTTC
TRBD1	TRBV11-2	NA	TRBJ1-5	CASSLGQGAIGNQPQHF	TGTGCCAGCAGCTTAGGACAGGGGGCGATCGGCAATCAGCCCCAGCATTTT
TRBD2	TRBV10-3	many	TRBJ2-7	CAISPGLDYEQYF	TGTGCCATCAGCCCGGGACTAGATTACGAGCAGTACTTC
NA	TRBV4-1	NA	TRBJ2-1	CASSQLALAASGNEQFF	TGCGCCAGCAGCCAACTCGCACTAGCTGCCTCCGGAAATGAGCAGTTCTTC
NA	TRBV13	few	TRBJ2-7	CASSPSRDVSSYEQYF	TGCGCCAGCAGCCCCTCCAGGGACGTGTCGTCCTACGAGCAGTACTTC
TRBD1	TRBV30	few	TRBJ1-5	CAWSDKTGGNQPQHF	TGTGCCTGGAGCGATAAAACAGGGGGCAATCAGCCCCAGCATTTT
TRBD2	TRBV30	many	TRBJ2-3	CACGRAETDTQYF	TGTGCCTGCGGGAGGGCCGAGACAGATACGCAGTATTTT